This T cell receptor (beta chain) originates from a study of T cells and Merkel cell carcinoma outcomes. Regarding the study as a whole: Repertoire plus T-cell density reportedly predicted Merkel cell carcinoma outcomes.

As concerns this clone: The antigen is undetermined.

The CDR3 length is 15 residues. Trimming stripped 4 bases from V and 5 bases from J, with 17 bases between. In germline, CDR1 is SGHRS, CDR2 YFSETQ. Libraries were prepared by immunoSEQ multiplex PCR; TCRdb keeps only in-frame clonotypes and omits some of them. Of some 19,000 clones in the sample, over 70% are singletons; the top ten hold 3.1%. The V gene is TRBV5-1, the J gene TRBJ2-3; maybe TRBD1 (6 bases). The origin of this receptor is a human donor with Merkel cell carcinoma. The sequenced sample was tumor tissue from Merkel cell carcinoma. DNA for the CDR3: TGCGCCAGCAGCGCGGAGGACAGTGCGGGAGATACGCAGTATTTT. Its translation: CASSAEDSAGDTQYF.